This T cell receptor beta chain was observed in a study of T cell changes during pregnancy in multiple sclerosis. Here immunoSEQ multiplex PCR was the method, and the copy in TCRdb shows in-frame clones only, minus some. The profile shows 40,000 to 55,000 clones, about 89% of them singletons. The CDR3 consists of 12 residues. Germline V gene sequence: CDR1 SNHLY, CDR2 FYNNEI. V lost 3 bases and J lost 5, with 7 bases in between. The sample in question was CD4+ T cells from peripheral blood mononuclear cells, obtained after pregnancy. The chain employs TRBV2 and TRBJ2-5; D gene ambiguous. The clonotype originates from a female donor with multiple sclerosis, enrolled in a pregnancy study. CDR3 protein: CASSDNLETQYF. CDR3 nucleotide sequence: TGTGCCAGCAGTGATAATCTGGAGACCCAGTACTTC. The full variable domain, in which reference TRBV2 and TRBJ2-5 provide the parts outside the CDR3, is EPEVTQTPSHQVTQMGQEVILRCVPISNHLYFYWYRQILGQKVEFLVSFYNNEISEKSEIFDDQFSVERPDGSNFTLKIRSTKLEDSAMYFCASSDNLETQYFGPGTRLLVL.